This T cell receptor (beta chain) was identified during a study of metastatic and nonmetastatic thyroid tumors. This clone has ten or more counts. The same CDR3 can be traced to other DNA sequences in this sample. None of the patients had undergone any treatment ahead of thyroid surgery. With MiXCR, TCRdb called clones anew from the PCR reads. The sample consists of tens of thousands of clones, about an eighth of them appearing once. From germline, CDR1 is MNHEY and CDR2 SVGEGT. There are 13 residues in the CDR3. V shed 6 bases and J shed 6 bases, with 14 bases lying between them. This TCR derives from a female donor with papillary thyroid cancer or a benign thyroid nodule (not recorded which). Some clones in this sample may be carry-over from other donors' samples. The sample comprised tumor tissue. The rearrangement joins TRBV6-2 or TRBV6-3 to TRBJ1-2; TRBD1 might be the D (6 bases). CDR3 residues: CASRFQGQNGYTF. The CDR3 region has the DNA TGTGCCAGCAGATTCCAAGGACAGAATGGCTACACCTTC.